Sequencing of this TCR beta chain was carried out in a study of T cell responses to AZD1222 COVID-19 vaccine. Broader study findings: The sample set comprised mostly white British donors with more females, and clonal diversity was possibly underestimated.

With respect to this clone: The antigen is undetermined.

The CDR3 has 15 amino acids. Profiling relied on immunoSEQ multiplex PCR, and the TCRdb table lists in-frame clones only, not all of them. Here the sample spans about 110,000 clones, roughly 87% being singletons. The sample was peripheral blood, taken on day 0 of MenACWY control vaccination. This sequence originates from an adult in good health. V is TRBV21-1 and J is TRBJ1-3. TRBV21-1 is assigned pseudogene status. In DNA form, the CDR3 reads TGTGCCAGCAGCTGCCCTCGTTGGCGGAGGGACACCATATATTTT. Its protein is CASSCPRWRRDTIYF.